The 14 T cell receptor beta chains given below trace back to one sample, sequenced in a study of beta chain features in type 1 diabetes. Expressed TCRB transcripts were sequenced because the isolated RNA had all been reverse transcribed beforehand. Assay used: immunoSEQ multiplex PCR; TCRdb lists only in-frame clones, some missing. Here the sample spans more than 350,000 clones, about an eighth being singletons. The sequenced sample consisted of naive CD4+ T cells from blood. Source of these receptors: a woman aged 18-29 years in good health.

The V gene is TRBV23-1, the J gene TRBJ2-1; D is possibly TRBD1 or TRBD2 (5 bases each). TRBV23-1 is labeled an ORF, and its function is uncertain. Trimming left V 0 bases short and J 5 bases short, with 29 bases between. The CDR3 extends over 21 amino acids. CDR3: CASSQSMKTGRLGVEDNEQFF. CDR3 coding DNA: TGCGCCAGCAGTCAATCGATGAAAACAGGAAGGTTGGGGGTGGAAGACAATGAGCAGTTCTTC.

The rearrangement links TRBV30 to TRBJ1-1; D uncertain. Germline CDR1 reads GTSNPN; CDR2 reads SVGIG (reference sequence). V lost 3 bases to trimming and J lost 2 bases, with 10 bases between them. The CDR3 covers 13 residues. CDR3 nucleotide sequence: TGTGCCTGGAGAATATCGTTCAACACTGAAGCTTTCTTT. Amino acid sequence: CAWRISFNTEAFF.

The V call is TRBV2, the J call TRBJ2-4, with 8 bases fitting TRBD2. V trimming: 6 bases; J trimming: 16 bases; junction bases outside the gene matches: 11. There are 12 residues in the CDR3. Germline V gene sequence: CDR1 SNHLY, CDR2 FYNNEI. Written as DNA, the CDR3 is TGTGCCAGCAGCGGAGCGGGAGAGAGCCAATACTTC. This codes for CASSGAGESQYF. Using reference TRBV2 and TRBJ2-4 for the parts outside the CDR3, the full variable domain is EPEVTQTPSHQVTQMGQEVILRCVPISNHLYFYWYRQILGQKVEFLVSFYNNEISEKSEIFDDQFSVERPDGSNFTLKIRSTKLEDSAMYFCASSGAGESQYFGAGTRLSVL.

The rearrangement links TRBV5-1 to TRBJ2-5; D may be TRBD2 (5 bases). The V gene's germline CDR1 is SGHRS and CDR2 YFSETQ. The CDR3 has 14 residues. V lost 5 bases, J lost 1 base, and 12 bases lay in between. The CDR3 coding sequence is TGCGCCAGCAGTCTGGAGCGGACCCAAGAGACCCAGTACTTC. Its protein is CASSLERTQETQYF.

The chain uses TRBV27 and TRBJ2-5, with D perhaps matching TRBD1 (6 bases). The length of the CDR3 is 14 residues. Trimming took 5 bases from V and 4 from J, leaving 14 bases between them. In germline, CDR1 is MNHEY, CDR2 SMNVEV (reference sequence). In DNA, the CDR3 is TGTGCCAGCAGTCTCCGGACAGAGGGAGAGACCCAGTACTTC. Translation gives CASSLRTEGETQYF.

The V and J genes are TRBV5-6 and TRBJ1-2; TRBD1 matches at 7 bases. Trimming removed 2 bases from V and 8 bases from J; junction bases left unmatched: 12. The CDR3 is 15 amino acids. Germline values: CDR1 SGHDT, CDR2 YYEEEE. CDR3 nucleotides: TGTGCCAGCAGCTTCCGGGACAGAGTATCCCACGGCTACACCTTC. As protein: CASSFRDRVSHGYTF.

Only a few counts were recorded for this clone. The chain is built from TRBV25-1 and TRBJ2-7, with 7 bases fitting TRBD1. This CDR3 has 14 residues. J lost 3 bases, V lost 2 bases, and 4 bases had no gene match. The germline CDR1 and CDR2 sequences are MGHDK and SYGVNS. The CDR3 region is CASSEGQGDYEQYF. CDR3 DNA sequence: TGTGCCAGCAGTGAAGGGCAGGGGGACTACGAGCAGTACTTC.

This clone has just a few counts. The V and J genes are TRBV19 and TRBJ2-4; D might be TRBD1 (6 bases). The CDR3 contains 13 residues. V shed 10 bases and J shed 1 base, with 11 bases lying between them. Germline V gene sequence: CDR1 LNHDA, CDR2 SQIVND (reference sequence). CDR3 sequence reads: CATRGQAKNIQYF. The CDR3 coding sequence is TGTGCCACCCGAGGACAGGCCAAAAACATTCAGTACTTC.

This chain joins TRBV9 and TRBJ2-2; D unresolved. The germline gives CDR1 SGDLS, CDR2 YYNGEE. Deletions cut 1 base from V and 4 bases from J, with 8 bases between. The CDR3 length is 14 residues. CDR3 in amino acids: CASSVNMGTGELFF. CDR3 coding DNA: TGTGCCAGCAGCGTAAATATGGGCACCGGGGAGCTGTTTTTT.

The rearrangement links TRBV30 to TRBJ2-5; D gene uncertain. The J call may not be correct, given that the DNA end is closer to TRBJ2-7. Germline-derived CDR1 and CDR2 are GTSNPN and SVGIG (reference sequence). This CDR3 is 13 amino acids long. Here the CDR3 DNA reads TGTGCCTGGAGTGTGTCACAGTCAAGCGAGCAGTACTTC. This codes for CAWSVSQSSEQYF.

This clone was detected a few times. A clone one base away is much larger, so this may be a read error. The chain uses TRBV5-6 and TRBJ2-3; no reliable D call. Germline values: CDR1 SGHDT, CDR2 YYEEEE. CDR3 length equals 11 residues. The V end lost 3 bases, the J end lost 2 bases, and 1 base lay between the germline ends. DNA of the CDR3: TGTGCCAGCAGCTCCACAGATACGCAGTATTTT. It specifies CASSSTDTQYF.

At least ten counts were recorded for this clone. The chain uses TRBV30 and TRBJ2-1; unclear D gene. The CDR3 extends over 12 amino acids. Deletions cut 3 bases from V and 8 bases from J, with 11 bases between. The germline gives CDR1 GTSNPN, CDR2 SVGIG (reference sequence). The CDR3 spells CAWRAGRHEQFF. Written as DNA, the CDR3 is TGTGCCTGGAGGGCAGGACGGCATGAGCAGTTCTTC.

The chain has TRBV7-9 and TRBJ1-2; 7 nucleotides line up with TRBD1. The CDR3 spans 13 residues. V gave up 5 bases and J gave up 8 bases; unmatched junction bases: 8. The V gene's germline CDR1 is SEHNR and CDR2 FQNEAQ (reference sequence). CDR3 sequence reads: CASSLTGVGGYTF. DNA of the CDR3: TGTGCCAGCAGCCTTACAGGGGTGGGAGGCTACACCTTC.

This clone has only a few counts. The same CDR3 can be traced to other DNA sequences in this sample. V usage is TRBV18 and J usage is TRBJ2-3, with 7 bases aligning to TRBD2. The CDR3 has 15 amino acids. CDR1 and CDR2 (germline): KGHSH, LQKENI. J lost 1 base, V lost 3 bases, and 4 bases had no gene match. This CDR3 reads CASSPLAGGTDTQYF. CDR3 sequence (DNA): TGTGCCAGCTCACCCCTCGCGGGGGGCACAGATACGCAGTATTTT.